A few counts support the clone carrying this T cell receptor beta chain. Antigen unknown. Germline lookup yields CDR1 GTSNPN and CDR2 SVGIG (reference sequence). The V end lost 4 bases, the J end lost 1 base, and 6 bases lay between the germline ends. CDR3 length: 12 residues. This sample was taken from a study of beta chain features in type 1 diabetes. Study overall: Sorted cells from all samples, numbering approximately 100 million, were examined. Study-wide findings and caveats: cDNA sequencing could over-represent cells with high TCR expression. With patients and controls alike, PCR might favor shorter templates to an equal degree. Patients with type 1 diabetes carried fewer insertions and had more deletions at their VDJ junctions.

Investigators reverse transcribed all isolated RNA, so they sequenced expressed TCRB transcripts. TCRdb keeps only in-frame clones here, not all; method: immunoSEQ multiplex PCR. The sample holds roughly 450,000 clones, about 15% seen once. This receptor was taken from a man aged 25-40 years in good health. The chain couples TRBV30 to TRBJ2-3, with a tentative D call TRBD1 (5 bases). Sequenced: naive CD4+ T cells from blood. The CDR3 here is CAWKQGTDTQYF. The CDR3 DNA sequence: TGTGCCTGGAAACAGGGCACAGATACGCAGTATTTT.